Described below is a single T cell receptor beta chain sequence and its context. This sample was included in a study of T cell responses to AZD1222 COVID-19 vaccine. Libraries were prepared by immunoSEQ multiplex PCR; TCRdb keeps only in-frame clonotypes and omits some of them. The table shows about 110,000 clones, with around 87% occurring only once. The V gene lost 4 bases and the J gene lost 4 bases, with 10 bases spanning the gap. Germline lookup yields CDR1 MNHNY and CDR2 SVGAGI (reference sequence). The CDR3 totals 13 residues. Specimen: peripheral blood, collected 28 days after the second AZD1222 dose. The chain carries TRBV6-6 and TRBJ1-1; tentative D call: TRBD1 (6 bases). The clonotype was recovered from an adult who received the AZD1222 COVID-19 vaccine. The CDR3 protein is CASSLDRITEAFF. As DNA, the CDR3 is TGTGCCAGCAGTTTAGACAGGATCACTGAAGCTTTCTTT.